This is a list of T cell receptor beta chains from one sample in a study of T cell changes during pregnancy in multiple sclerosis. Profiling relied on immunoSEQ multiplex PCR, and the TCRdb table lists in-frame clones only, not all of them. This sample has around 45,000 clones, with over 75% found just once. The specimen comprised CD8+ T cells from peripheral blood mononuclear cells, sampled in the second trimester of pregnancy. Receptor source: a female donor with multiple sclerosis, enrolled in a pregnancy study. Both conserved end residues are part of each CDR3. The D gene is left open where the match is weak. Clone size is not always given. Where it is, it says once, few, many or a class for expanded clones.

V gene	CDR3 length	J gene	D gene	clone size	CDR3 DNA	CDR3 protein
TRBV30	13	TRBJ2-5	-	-	TGTGCCTGGGCCCCGGTGAACCAAGAGACCCAGTACTTC	CAWAPVNQETQYF
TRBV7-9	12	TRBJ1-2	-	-	TGTGCCAGCAGCTTAGGAGACTATGGCTACACCTTC	CASSLGDYGYTF
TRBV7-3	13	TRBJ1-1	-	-	TGTGCCAGCAGCATCTCAGGGAACACTGAAGCTTTCTTT	CASSISGNTEAFF
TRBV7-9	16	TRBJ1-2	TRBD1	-	TGTGCCAGCAGCCCATCGGACAGGACTGATATGGAGGGCTACACCTTC	CASSPSDRTDMEGYTF
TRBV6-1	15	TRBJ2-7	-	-	TGTGCCAGCACCGGAAATGCGGGGTCTGCCTACGAGCAGTACTTC	CASTGNAGSAYEQYF
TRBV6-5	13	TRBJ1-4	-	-	TGTGCCAGCAGTTACGGGGGAGGAGAAAAACTGTTTTTT	CASSYGGGEKLFF
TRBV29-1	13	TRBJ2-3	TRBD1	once	TGCAGCGTTAGGACAGGGGACACAGATACGCAGTATTTT	CSVRTGDTDTQYF
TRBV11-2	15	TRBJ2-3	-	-	TGTGCCAGCAGCTCCCGGGTGAATCGGGCAGATACGCAGTATTTT	CASSSRVNRADTQYF
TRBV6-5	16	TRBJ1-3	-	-	TGTGCCAGCAGTTACACCATACAGGGATCTGGAAACACCATATATTTT	CASSYTIQGSGNTIYF
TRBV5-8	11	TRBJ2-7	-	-	TGTGCCAGTAAAACAGGGTACGAGCAGTACTTC	CASKTGYEQYF
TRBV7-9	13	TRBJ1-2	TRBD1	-	TGTGCCAGCAGCGTGGGACAGGGCTATGGCTACACCTTC	CASSVGQGYGYTF
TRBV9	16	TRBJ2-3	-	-	TGTGCCAGCAGCGTTTTTGCGGGTGTCGGCACAGATACGCAGTATTTT	CASSVFAGVGTDTQYF
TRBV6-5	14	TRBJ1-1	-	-	TGTGCCAGCAGTCGGGCAAGTGGGGCTGCTGAAGCTTTCTTT	CASSRASGAAEAFF
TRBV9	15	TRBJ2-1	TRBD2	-	TGTGCCAGCAGTAAGAGGACTAGCTCTCGGGATGAGCAGTTCTTC	CASSKRTSSRDEQFF
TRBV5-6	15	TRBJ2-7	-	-	TGTGCCAGCAGCTTGGGGGGGGGCGATTACTACGAGCAGTACTTC	CASSLGGGDYYEQYF
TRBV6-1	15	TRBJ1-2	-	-	TGTGCCAGCAGTGATACCGACGAGGCGGTAACGGGCTACACCTTC	CASSDTDEAVTGYTF
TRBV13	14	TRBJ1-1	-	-	TGTGCCAGCAGCTACAGCGGGGCGAACACTGAAGCTTTCTTT	CASSYSGANTEAFF
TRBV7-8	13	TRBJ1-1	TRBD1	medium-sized	TGTGCCACCGGACAGGAACGAGGGACTGAAGCTTTCTTT	CATGQERGTEAFF
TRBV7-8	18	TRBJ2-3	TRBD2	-	TGTGCCAGCAGCTTAGCGCTGGTCCTAGCGGGGGACACAGATACGCAGTATTTT	CASSLALVLAGDTDTQYF
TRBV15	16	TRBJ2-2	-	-	TGTGCCACCAGCAGAGATGGGGGCCTACTATCCGGGGAGCTGTTTTTT	CATSRDGGLLSGELFF
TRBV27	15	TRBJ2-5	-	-	TGTGCCAGCAGTTTATCAAGGGACTTACAAGAGACCCAGTACTTC	CASSLSRDLQETQYF
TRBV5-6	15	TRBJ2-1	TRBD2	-	TGTGCCAGCAGCTTGGGAGCGGGAGACTACAATGAGCAGTTCTTC	CASSLGAGDYNEQFF
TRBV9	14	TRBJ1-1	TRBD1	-	TGTGCCAGCAGCGCCGCGACAGGGTTAACTGAAGCTTTCTTT	CASSAATGLTEAFF
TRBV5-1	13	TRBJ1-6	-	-	TGCGCCAGCAGCTTGGTTTCGAATTCACCCCTCCACTTT	CASSLVSNSPLHF
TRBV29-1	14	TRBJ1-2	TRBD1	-	TGCAGCGTGGCCGACAGGGGCCAGCACTATGGCTACACCTTC	CSVADRGQHYGYTF
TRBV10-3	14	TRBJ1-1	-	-	TGTGCCATTACTCCCGAACCGGGAATGCCCCTGGCTTTCTTT	CAITPEPGMPLAFF